This TCR beta chain was identified during a study of T cell responses to AZD1222 COVID-19 vaccine. Study-wide results and limits: Every sample of the repertoires postdated the peak T cell response. Mostly white British, mostly female donors; authors suggested clonal diversity may be underestimated.

Profiling relied on immunoSEQ multiplex PCR, and the TCRdb table lists in-frame clones only, not all of them. The sample includes tens of thousands of clones, over 85% seen only once; the top ten take around 4%. The V gene's germline CDR1 is MNHEY and CDR2 SMNVEV (reference sequence). The CDR3 runs 15 residues. The ends lost 6 bases at V and 5 bases at J; junction bases unmatched: 10. Of note for this clone: The antigen is undetermined.

The rearrangement joins TRBV27 to TRBJ1-2, with 9 bases lining up with TRBD1. The sample was peripheral blood, taken on day 0 of AZD1222 vaccination. The receptor's source is an adult in good health. As DNA, the CDR3 is TGTGCCAGCAGGGCCTCAGGACAGGGGCTTTATGGCTACACCTTC. Its protein is CASRASGQGLYGYTF.